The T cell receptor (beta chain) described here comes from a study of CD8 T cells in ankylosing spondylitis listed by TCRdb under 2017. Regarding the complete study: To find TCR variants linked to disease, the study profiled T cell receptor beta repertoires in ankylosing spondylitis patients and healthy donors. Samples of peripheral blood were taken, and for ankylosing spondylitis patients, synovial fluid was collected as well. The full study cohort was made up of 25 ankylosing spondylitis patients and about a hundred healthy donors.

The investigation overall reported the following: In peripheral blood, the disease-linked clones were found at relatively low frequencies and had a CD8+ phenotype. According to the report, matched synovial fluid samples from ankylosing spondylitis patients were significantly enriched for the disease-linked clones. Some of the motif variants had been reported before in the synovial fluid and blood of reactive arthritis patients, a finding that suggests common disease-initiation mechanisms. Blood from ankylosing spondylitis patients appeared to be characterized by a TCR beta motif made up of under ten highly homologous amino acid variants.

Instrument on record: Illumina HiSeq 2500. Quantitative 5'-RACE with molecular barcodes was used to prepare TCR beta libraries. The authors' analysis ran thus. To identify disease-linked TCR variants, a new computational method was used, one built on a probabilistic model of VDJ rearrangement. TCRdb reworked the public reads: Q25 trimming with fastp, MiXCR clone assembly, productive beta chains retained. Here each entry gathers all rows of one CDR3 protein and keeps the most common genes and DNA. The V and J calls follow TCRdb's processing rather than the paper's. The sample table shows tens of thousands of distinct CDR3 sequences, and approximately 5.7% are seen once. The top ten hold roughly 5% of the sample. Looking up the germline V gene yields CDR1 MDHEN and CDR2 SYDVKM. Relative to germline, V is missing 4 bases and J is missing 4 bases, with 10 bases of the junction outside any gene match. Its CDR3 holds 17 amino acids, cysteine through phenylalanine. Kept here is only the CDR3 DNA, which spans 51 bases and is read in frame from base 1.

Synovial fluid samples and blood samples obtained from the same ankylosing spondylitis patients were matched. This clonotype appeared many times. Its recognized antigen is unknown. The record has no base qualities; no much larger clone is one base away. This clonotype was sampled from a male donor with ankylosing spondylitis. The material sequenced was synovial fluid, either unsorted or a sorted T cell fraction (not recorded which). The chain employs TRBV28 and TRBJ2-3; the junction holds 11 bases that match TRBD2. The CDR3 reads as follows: CASSSVILLAGADTQYF. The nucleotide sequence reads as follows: TGTGCCAGCAGTTCCGTCATTTTACTAGCGGGAGCAGATACGCAGTATTTT.